The sequence of this TCR beta chain was determined in a study of T-cell memory formation after mild COVID-19. Study summary: Largely donor-specific TCR clusters were found. Study results and limitations: SARS-CoV-2 specificity was not confirmed for second-wave clones peaking on day 37.

The 5'RACE method, run with constant-segment primers, produced TCR alpha and TCR beta cDNA libraries (carrying sample barcodes and UMIs). TCRdb processed the 5' RACE reads anew with MiXCR; each CDR3 protein has one entry. The repertoire holds 400,000 to 500,000 distinct CDR3 sequences, with under 20% as singletons. Turning to this clonotype: Its cognate antigen is unknown.

V lost 4 bases, J lost 8 bases, and 20 bases lay in between. The CDR3 runs 14 residues. Germline values: CDR1 GTSNPN, CDR2 SVGIG (reference sequence). This rearrangement joins TRBV30 to TRBJ2-5; D gene uncertain. Sequenced sample: PBMCs or a T cell subset sorted from them (not recorded which). This clonotype was sampled from a man between 18 and 29 years old who had mild COVID-19 (a few samples of this study predate the infection). Cell type and time point are not known. The CDR3 sequence is CAWTLPPAKKTQYF. The CDR3 bases are TGTGCCTGGACTCTACCCCCCGCCAAGAAAACCCAGTACTTC.